The 20 T cell receptor beta chains below were found in one sample sequenced in a study of control samples from healthy donors and cancer patients (dated by TCRdb to 2020 to 2022). To prepare the library, the immunoSEQ multiplex PCR assay was applied. Entries here come from immuneACCESS through TCRdb and include only in-frame sequences with V and J called. Some clones fail to appear in such tables; in the studies checked, an unresolved V gene covers under half of the shortfall, and the cause of the remainder is unknown. The sample contains over 120,000 clones, roughly 94% of them found a single time. Of the sample, approximately 14% falls within the top ten clones. The sequencing input was PBMCs. These receptors came from a man aged 55 to 70 with colorectal cancer.

The rearrangement uses TRBV7-2 and TRBJ1-1; D may be TRBD1 (5 bases). There are 13 residues in the CDR3. The V end was cut by 4 bases, the J end by 5 bases, with 11 bases between. Germline loops: CDR1 SGHTA, CDR2 FQGNSA. Here the CDR3 DNA reads TGTGCCAGCAGCTCCGTGGGGGTGACTGAAGCTTTCTTT. It is translated as CASSSVGVTEAFF.

The chain links TRBV4-1 to TRBJ1-1, with D perhaps TRBD1 (5 bases). CDR3 size: 12 residues. Germline loops: CDR1 MGHRA, CDR2 YSYEKL. Trimming removed 0 bases from V and 12 bases from J, with 11 bases in between. The CDR3 here is CASSQEGGGTFF. The CDR3 coding sequence is TGCGCCAGCAGCCAAGAGGGCGGGGGGACTTTCTTT.

Comment on this clone: The same CDR3 is also encoded by other DNA sequences in this sample. The chain combines TRBV12-3 or TRBV12-4 with TRBJ1-1; D ambiguous. This CDR3 region has 13 residues. Trimming left V 3 bases short and J 1 base short, with 6 bases between. The CDR3 loop is CASSFTANTEAFF. In DNA form, the CDR3 reads TGTGCCAGCAGTTTCACGGCGAACACTGAAGCTTTCTTT.

The chain employs TRBV19 and TRBJ1-2, with 11 bases fitting TRBD1. Germline CDR1 LNHDA, CDR2 SQIVND (reference sequence). Trimming cost V 6 bases and J 3 bases; bases outside gene matches: 12. The CDR3 runs to 17 residues. The CDR3 DNA follows: TGTGCCAGTAGCCAACTGCCGGGACAGGGGGGCTACTATGGCTACACCTTC. Its protein product is CASSQLPGQGGYYGYTF.

The chain is built from TRBV6-5 and TRBJ2-5, with unresolved D. The germline V and J ends were trimmed by 5 bases and 5 bases, with 12 bases remaining between them. The CDR3 contains 13 residues. Looked up from germline, CDR1 is MNHEY and CDR2 is SVGAGI. CDR3 sequence (DNA): TGTGCCAGCAGTCAGACCGGACGGGAGACCCAGTACTTC. Protein sequence: CASSQTGRETQYF.

This chain joins TRBV4-3 and TRBJ2-1; 8 positions agree with TRBD1. The V and J ends lost 2 bases and 2 bases, in that order; junction bases with no gene match: 2. CDR3 length equals 15 residues. Germline CDR1 reads LGHNA; CDR2 reads YSLEER. As DNA, the CDR3 is TGCGCCAGCAGCCAACAGGGGGCCACCTACAATGAGCAGTTCTTC. Protein sequence: CASSQQGATYNEQFF.

This chain links TRBV30 with TRBJ1-3; D is unclear. Germline V lookup: CDR1 GTSNPN, CDR2 SVGIG (reference sequence). The V and J ends lost 3 bases and 8 bases respectively, with 14 bases between them. The length of the CDR3 is 13 residues. This chain's CDR3 is CAWRGYIRDTIYF. In DNA, the CDR3 is TGTGCCTGGAGGGGATACATCCGGGACACCATATATTTT.

The chain employs TRBV7-2 and TRBJ2-1, with D possibly being TRBD1 (5 bases). Trimming pared 2 bases from V and 6 bases from J, leaving 14 bases between. This CDR3 is built from 15 residues. CDR1 and CDR2 from the germline V gene are SGHTA and FQGNSA. The CDR3 DNA sequence: TGTGCCAGCAGCTTATTCCTCCAGGGCGGCAATGAGCAGTTCTTC. Its translation: CASSLFLQGGNEQFF.

V usage is TRBV7-2 and J usage is TRBJ1-2; 10 bases map to TRBD1. CDR1 and CDR2 (germline): SGHTA, FQGNSA. The CDR3 sequence is 14 residues long. V was clipped by 5 bases and J by 3 bases; unmatched bases: 3. CDR3 in DNA: TGTGCCAGCAGCCCAGGACAGGGGGACTATGGCTACACCTTC. This codes for CASSPGQGDYGYTF.

This sequence joins TRBV19 and TRBJ1-5; no clear D. The CDR3 totals 13 residues. V lost 3 bases to trimming and J lost 4 bases, with 7 bases between them. Germline V gene data show CDR1 as LNHDA and CDR2 as SQIVND (reference sequence). CDR3 DNA: TGTGCCAGTAGTATGGGCCTTAATCAGCCCCAGCATTTT. The encoded protein is CASSMGLNQPQHF.

The CDR3 sequence is CASTPHNTEAFF. The CDR3 nucleotides read TGTGCCAGCACCCCCCATAACACTGAAGCTTTCTTT. The J gene is TRBJ1-1, the V gene TRBV12-3 or TRBV12-4; D is undetermined. CDR3 length: 12 residues. Trimming cost V 7 bases and J 2 bases, with 8 bases left between them.

This clone was counted once. This chain uses TRBV2 with TRBJ2-5; TRBD2 might be the D (7 bases). CDR3 length: 14 amino acids. The V and J ends lost 10 bases and 4 bases respectively, with 19 bases between them. Germline V gives CDR1 SNHLY, CDR2 FYNNEI. CDR3 coding DNA: TGTGCCACCCTAACAGGGCCGGGGGGAGAGACCCAGTACTTC. It codes for CATLTGPGGETQYF. The full variable domain, its missing parts supplied by reference TRBV2 and TRBJ2-5, is EPEVTQTPSHQVTQMGQEVILRCVPISNHLYFYWYRQILGQKVEFLVSFYNNEISEKSEIFDDQFSVERPDGSNFTLKIRSTKLEDSAMYFCATLTGPGGETQYFGPGTRLLVL.

The chain couples TRBV30 to TRBJ1-1, with D unresolved. The V gene's germline CDR1 is GTSNPN and CDR2 SVGIG (reference sequence). The CDR3 covers 13 residues. V lost 0 bases, J lost 3 bases, and 8 bases lay in between. The chain's CDR3 is CAWSVRPDTEAFF. CDR3 DNA sequence: TGTGCCTGGAGTGTAAGGCCGGACACTGAAGCTTTCTTT.

The V call is TRBV7-9, the J call TRBJ1-3; D might be TRBD1 (6 bases). Deletions cut 3 bases from V and 1 base from J, with 10 bases between. Germline V gene data show CDR1 as SEHNR and CDR2 as FQNEAQ (reference sequence). This CDR3 has 15 amino acids. Here the CDR3 DNA reads TGTGCCAGCAGCTTCGGGACACCTTCTGGAAACACCATATATTTT. Translation gives CASSFGTPSGNTIYF.

The chain joins TRBV7-9 to TRBJ1-4; TRBD1 agrees at 8 bases. Trimming took 5 bases from V and 3 from J; bases not matched to a gene: 5. CDR1 and CDR2 from the germline V gene are SEHNR and FQNEAQ (reference sequence). The CDR3 sequence is 15 residues long. The CDR3 protein is CASSPGQGSNEKLFF. Here the CDR3 DNA reads TGTGCCAGCAGCCCAGGACAGGGATCTAATGAAAAACTGTTTTTT.

The rearrangement uses TRBV25-1 and TRBJ2-7, with D unclear. V dropped 2 bases and J dropped 3 bases, with 8 bases sitting between them. Germline lookup yields CDR1 MGHDK and CDR2 SYGVNS. This CDR3 region has 13 residues. The CDR3 is CASSEPNGYEQYF. CDR3 sequence (DNA): TGTGCCAGCAGTGAACCCAACGGCTACGAGCAGTACTTC.

This rearrangement joins TRBV15 to TRBJ1-5, with 7 positions matching TRBD1. The germline V gene encodes CDR1 LNHNV and CDR2 YYDKDF (reference sequence). This CDR3 has 15 residues. V shed 9 bases and J 0 bases; nucleotides not matched to a gene: 8. CDR3 protein: CATGRTGNSNQPQHF. The CDR3 DNA reads TGTGCCACGGGAAGGACAGGAAATAGCAATCAGCCCCAGCATTTT.

The chain links TRBV2 to TRBJ1-1; the D is unclear. V lost 4 bases and J lost 4, with 13 bases in between. This CDR3 is 14 amino acids long. CDR1 SNHLY and CDR2 FYNNEI come from the germline V gene. The chain's CDR3 is CASSATTLGTEAFF. CDR3 DNA: TGTGCCAGCAGTGCTACAACCTTGGGCACTGAAGCTTTCTTT. Based on the CDR3 plus reference TRBV2 and TRBJ1-1, the full variable domain is EPEVTQTPSHQVTQMGQEVILRCVPISNHLYFYWYRQILGQKVEFLVSFYNNEISEKSEIFDDQFSVERPDGSNFTLKIRSTKLEDSAMYFCASSATTLGTEAFFGQGTRLTVV.

The chain joins TRBV30 to TRBJ1-2; perhaps TRBD1 as D (5 bases). Trimming took off 2 bases at V and 4 bases at J, with 11 bases between the two ends. The germline V gene has CDR1 GTSNPN and CDR2 SVGIG (reference sequence). The CDR3 is 13 residues long. The CDR3 bases are TGTGCCTGGAGTCCAGGGAGCGTCTATGGCTACACCTTC. It translates to CAWSPGSVYGYTF.

The CDR3 DNA reads TGTGCCAGCTCCCGGACAGGGGGCTATTTTGACTCTGGAAACACCATATATTTT. Translating it yields CASSRTGGYFDSGNTIYF. The V gene is TRBV18, the J gene TRBJ1-3, with 11 nucleotides matching TRBD1. Trimming at V came to 6 bases and at J to 0 bases, leaving 10 bases not matched to a gene. The CDR3 length is 18 residues. The germline gives CDR1 KGHSH, CDR2 LQKENI.